Listed here is a single T cell receptor (beta chain). Germline CDR1 reads SGHRS; CDR2 reads YFSETQ. Trimming stripped 2 bases from V and 0 bases from J, with 8 bases between. The CDR3 extends over 14 amino acids. This sample was taken from a study of blood T cell repertoires in COVID-19. Across the whole study: COVID-19 samples collected from the United States, Italy and Spain covered acute and convalescent phases. Sources were T cells, B-cell-depleted T cells, or PBMCs; the material itself was cDNA or gDNA.

The protocol was immunoSEQ multiplex PCR, while the TCRdb copy is restricted to in-frame clones and leaves out a portion. The data contain about 170,000 clones, about 87% of them singletons. Sequenced input: peripheral blood. This chain joins TRBV5-1 and TRBJ1-1; D is ambiguous. This receptor was identified in a man aged 60 to 75 with acute or convalescent COVID-19. The CDR3 loop is CASSFYSMNTEAFF. CDR3 nucleotide sequence: TGCGCCAGCAGCTTCTACAGCATGAACACTGAAGCTTTCTTT. The variable domain in full, completed from reference TRBV5-1 and TRBJ1-1, reads KAGVTQTPRYLIKTRGQQVTLSCSPISGHRSVSWYQQTPGQGLQFLFEYFSETQRNKGNFPGRFSGRQFSNSRSEMNVSTLELGDSALYLCASSFYSMNTEAFFGQGTRLTVV.